This entry concerns a single TCR beta chain. Everyone who took part was about 18 to 89 years old, and they came from about two dozen US areas. The study counted Cohort 3 donors as recovered given two negative PCRs, clearance, or symptom resolution. The entry originates in a study of blood T cell repertoires in COVID-19. Germline CDR1 LNHDA, CDR2 SQIVND (reference sequence). The CDR3 runs to 15 residues. J gave up 7 bases and V 4 bases, and 8 bases lay outside the gene matches. Original analysis: Reference gene primer amplification gave estimated nucleated cell counts. Assay: immunoSEQ multiplex PCR; the TCRdb copy retains only in-frame clones and omits some. Clone size and V and J calls were adopted from that table, with D and trimming inferred from the DNA. The table lists 180,000 or so clones, more than 65% of them singletons.

This TCR was sampled from a man aged 50 to 59 who had recovered from COVID-19. V usage is TRBV19 and J usage is TRBJ1-5, with 9 positions matching TRBD1. The sequencing input was PBMCs or T cells enriched from blood (not recorded which). CDR3 protein: CASSTTGGRRQPQHF. In DNA form, the CDR3 reads TGTGCCAGTAGTACAACAGGGGGCCGACGCCAGCCCCAGCATTTT.